Following are 27 T cell receptor beta chains from one sample sequenced in a study of blood T cell repertoires in COVID-19. Assay: immunoSEQ multiplex PCR; the TCRdb copy retains only in-frame clones and omits some. The top ten hold 3.5% to 4.5% of the sample, which has 300,000 to 350,000 clones, around 90% seen once. Sequencing was carried out using PBMCs or T cells enriched from blood (not recorded which). These receptors were collected from a woman younger than 30 with acute COVID-19.

The rearrangement joins TRBV5-1 to TRBJ1-1; tentatively, D is TRBD1 (6 bases). The length of the CDR3 is 16 residues. Germline CDR1 and CDR2: SGHRS and YFSETQ. Trimming pared 5 bases from V and 3 bases from J, leaving 20 bases between. This CDR3 reads CASRTQGTIIDTEAFF. DNA of the CDR3: TGCGCCAGCAGAACACAGGGTACTATTATCGACACTGAAGCTTTCTTT.

The sample holds a few counts of this clone. V gene TRBV24-1 combines with J gene TRBJ1-6, with TRBD1 matching 8 bases. This CDR3 contains 16 residues. Germline V gene sequence: CDR1 KGHDR, CDR2 SFDVKD. Germline trimming cut 1 base from V and 10 bases from J; bases unmatched to any gene: 8. The CDR3: CATSDFSDRESSPLHF. CDR3 sequence (DNA): TGTGCCACCAGTGATTTTTCGGACAGGGAAAGCTCACCCCTCCACTTT.

The chain employs TRBV18 and TRBJ1-2; tentatively, D is TRBD1 (5 bases). This CDR3 has 13 amino acids. Trimming took 3 bases from V and 6 from J, leaving 11 bases between them. Germline V lookup: CDR1 KGHSH, CDR2 LQKENI. The CDR3 DNA reads TGTGCCAGCTCACCTCGAACCAGGGATGGCTACACCTTC. Translating it yields CASSPRTRDGYTF.

The chain is built from TRBV27 and TRBJ2-7, with a possible D match to TRBD2 (5 bases). V was clipped by 6 bases and J by 3 bases, with 9 bases between them. Germline V gives CDR1 MNHEY, CDR2 SMNVEV (reference sequence). The CDR3 has 12 amino acids. CDR3 nucleotide sequence: TGTGCCAGCAGGGGGAGAGTCTACGAGCAGTACTTC. As protein: CASRGRVYEQYF.

The chain carries TRBV27 and TRBJ1-1; 7 nucleotides align to TRBD1. There are 16 residues in the CDR3. Germline V gene sequence: CDR1 MNHEY, CDR2 SMNVEV (reference sequence). J lost 6 bases, V lost 5 bases, and 15 bases had no gene match. The CDR3: CASSPLPLTGKPEAFF. Here the CDR3 DNA reads TGTGCCAGCAGTCCCCTACCCTTGACAGGGAAGCCTGAAGCTTTCTTT.

The chain couples TRBV28 to TRBJ1-1; D remains ambiguous. This CDR3 is built from 13 residues. Germline assignment: CDR1 MDHEN and CDR2 SYDVKM. Trimming stripped 1 base from V and 3 bases from J, with 6 bases between. The CDR3 loop reads CASSLYGHTEAFF. The CDR3 DNA sequence: TGTGCCAGCAGTTTATACGGTCACACTGAAGCTTTCTTT.

V is TRBV28 and J is TRBJ1-1; D gene uncertain. Trimming removed 0 bases from V and 6 bases from J, with 5 bases in between. The germline V gene has CDR1 MDHEN and CDR2 SYDVKM. This CDR3 spans 12 amino acids. The CDR3 reads CASSLWSSEAFF. In DNA form, the CDR3 reads TGTGCCAGCAGTTTATGGTCCTCTGAAGCTTTCTTT.

This sequence joins TRBV28 and TRBJ2-5; D is perhaps TRBD1 (6 bases). Trimming stripped 2 bases from V and 5 bases from J, with 15 bases between. CDR1 and CDR2 from the germline V gene are MDHEN and SYDVKM. CDR3 length: 15 residues. The CDR3 bases are TGTGCCAGCAGTTTACTTCAGGGGAGTTGGGAGACCCAGTACTTC. The encoded protein is CASSLLQGSWETQYF.

V and J are TRBV6-1 and TRBJ2-7, with TRBD2 matching 8 bases. The trim removed 0 bases at V and 2 bases at J, leaving 6 bases unmatched. From germline, CDR1 is MNHNS and CDR2 SASEGT. This CDR3 comprises 16 residues. Here the CDR3 reads CASSEAQSGRPYEQYF. The CDR3 region has the DNA TGTGCCAGCAGTGAAGCGCAAAGCGGGAGACCCTACGAGCAGTACTTC.

The V gene is TRBV27, the J gene TRBJ1-1, with 10 bases that match TRBD1. This CDR3 is built from 14 residues. CDR1 is MNHEY, CDR2 SMNVEV, per germline (reference sequence). Losses at the gene ends were 4 bases for V and 10 bases for J; bases not matched to a gene: 9. The CDR3 is CASSSEQTGGGAFF. The CDR3 nucleotides are TGTGCCAGCAGTTCCGAACAGACAGGGGGCGGAGCTTTCTTT.

The chain combines TRBV28 with TRBJ1-5, with 8 bases that match TRBD1. The CDR3 extends over 15 amino acids. Trimming removed 6 bases from V and 7 bases from J; junction bases left unmatched: 11. The germline V gene has CDR1 MDHEN and CDR2 SYDVKM. CDR3 protein: CASRPQDRVRQPQHF. In nucleotides, the CDR3 is TGTGCCAGCAGGCCACAGGACAGGGTAAGACAGCCCCAGCATTTT.

The chain combines TRBV14 with TRBJ1-1; D gene ambiguous. Trimming took off 0 bases at V and 0 bases at J, with 11 bases between the two ends. The CDR3 runs 16 residues. Germline CDR1 SGHDN, CDR2 FVKESK. DNA for the CDR3: TGTGCCAGCAGCCAAGAATTCGGGATGATGAACACTGAAGCTTTCTTT. Its protein is CASSQEFGMMNTEAFF.

The V and J genes are TRBV14 and TRBJ2-7, with D perhaps matching TRBD2 (5 bases). The V end was cut by 11 bases, the J end by 6 bases, with 20 bases between. The CDR3 contains 13 residues. In germline, CDR1 is SGHDN, CDR2 FVKESK. The CDR3 region has the DNA TGTGCCGGGCGGGCCCACCACGGCCTCGAGCAGTACTTC. Translating it yields CAGRAHHGLEQYF.

J is TRBJ1-1 and V is TRBV7-2, with D perhaps matching TRBD1 (5 bases). Germline V lookup: CDR1 SGHTA, CDR2 FQGNSA. V gave up 5 bases and J gave up 2 bases, with 9 bases separating them. This CDR3 has 13 amino acids. The CDR3 reads CASSPGTNTEAFF. The CDR3, as DNA: TGTGCCAGCAGCCCCGGGACTAACACTGAAGCTTTCTTT.

The chain is built from TRBV7-9 and TRBJ2-3; 8 nucleotides match TRBD2. Germline values: CDR1 SEHNR, CDR2 FQNEAQ (reference sequence). With V trimmed by 3 bases and J by 5 bases, 13 bases remained unmatched. The CDR3 runs 17 residues. In nucleotides, the CDR3 is TGTGCCAGCAGCTTCTTCAGGTCAGCGGGGGCCGTAGATACGCAGTATTTT. Its protein is CASSFFRSAGAVDTQYF.

The V gene is TRBV7-3, the J gene TRBJ2-1; tentatively, D is TRBD2 (5 bases). Germline loops: CDR1 SGHTA, CDR2 FQGTGA. V lost 2 bases, J lost 0 bases, and 11 bases lay in between. The CDR3 totals 16 residues. This CDR3 reads CASSLEGAASYNEQFF. The CDR3 region has the DNA TGTGCCAGCAGCTTAGAGGGAGCCGCCTCCTACAATGAGCAGTTCTTC.

The V and J genes are TRBV19 and TRBJ2-2, with a possible D match to TRBD2 (6 bases). CDR1 and CDR2 from the germline V gene are LNHDA and SQIVND (reference sequence). This CDR3 is built from 14 residues. Trimming stripped 4 bases from V and 6 bases from J, with 12 bases between. In DNA form, the CDR3 reads TGTGCCAGTAGTAGGACTACCTCTCCCGGGGAGCTGTTTTTT. It is translated as CASSRTTSPGELFF.

This chain uses TRBV5-6 with TRBJ1-2; 7 nucleotides agree with TRBD1. J lost 3 bases, V lost 1 base, and 6 bases had no gene match. Germline V gene data show CDR1 as SGHDT and CDR2 as YYEEEE. The length of the CDR3 is 15 residues. The CDR3 DNA sequence: TGTGCCAGCAGCTTGAGACAGGGAGATCACTATGGCTACACCTTC. Its translation is CASSLRQGDHYGYTF.

The gene calls are TRBV28 and TRBJ1-3; 7 bases match TRBD1. V gave up 6 bases and J gave up 0 bases; unmatched junction bases: 5. The CDR3 totals 15 residues. Germline CDR1 reads MDHEN; CDR2 reads SYDVKM. In DNA form, the CDR3 reads TGTGCCAGCAGCCAGGACAGGCACTCTGGAAACACCATATATTTT. Translated: CASSQDRHSGNTIYF. Full variable domain (missing parts from reference TRBV28 and TRBJ1-3): DVKVTQSSRYLVKRTGEKVFLECVQDMDHENMFWYRQDPGLGLRLIYFSYDVKMKEKGDIPEGYSVSREKKERFSLILESASTNQTSMYLCASSQDRHSGNTIYFGEGSWLTVV.

This rearrangement joins TRBV19 to TRBJ2-2; weak D call: TRBD2 (5 bases). CDR1 and CDR2 from the germline V gene are LNHDA and SQIVND (reference sequence). Trimming cost V 7 bases and J 2 bases, with 17 bases left between them. This CDR3 has 16 amino acids. CDR3 sequence reads: CASTKTPGFNTGELFF. The CDR3 region has the DNA TGTGCCAGTACCAAAACCCCGGGATTTAACACCGGGGAGCTGTTTTTT.

This rearrangement joins TRBV30 to TRBJ1-2, with D perhaps matching TRBD1 (6 bases). This CDR3 contains 14 residues. With 1 base removed from V and 2 bases from J, the gap between germline ends came to 11 bases. Germline lookup yields CDR1 GTSNPN and CDR2 SVGIG (reference sequence). The CDR3 DNA reads TGTGCCTGGAGTGATGCAGGGGCGAACTATGGCTACACCTTC. It yields the protein CAWSDAGANYGYTF.

The chain is built from TRBV12-3 or TRBV12-4 and TRBJ2-2; D is unresolved. Trimming took 4 bases from V and 8 from J, leaving 5 bases between them. This CDR3 has 11 amino acids. The CDR3, as DNA: TGTGCCAGCAGTTCCCGGGGGGAGCTGTTTTTT. Protein: CASSSRGELFF.

The V and J genes are TRBV14 and TRBJ2-4, with 11 bases fitting TRBD1. This CDR3 spans 20 amino acids. V was clipped by 4 bases and J by 0 bases; unmatched bases: 14. Germline lookup yields CDR1 SGHDN and CDR2 FVKESK. CDR3 protein: CASSPGQGAKGIKAKNIQYF. Here the CDR3 DNA reads TGTGCCAGCAGCCCCGGACAGGGGGCGAAGGGAATCAAAGCCAAAAACATTCAGTACTTC.

Here the CDR3 DNA reads TGTGCCAGCAGCCCTGTTCGTTACAATGAGCAGTTCTTC. Protein sequence: CASSPVRYNEQFF. The chain employs TRBV7-9 and TRBJ2-1; D not certain. In germline, CDR1 is SEHNR, CDR2 FQNEAQ (reference sequence). Between the trimmed V and J ends, which lost 5 bases and 4 bases, there was a span of 9 bases. The CDR3 runs to 13 residues.

This clone has more than one count but fewer than ten. The rearrangement joins TRBV24-1 to TRBJ1-2, with 10 positions matching TRBD1. The CDR3 loop spans 14 amino acids. The V gene's germline CDR1 is KGHDR and CDR2 SFDVKD. Germline trimming cut 3 bases from V and 4 bases from J; bases unmatched to any gene: 1. DNA of the CDR3: TGTGCCACCAGTGATCGGACAGGGGGCTATGGCTACACCTTC. The encoded protein is CATSDRTGGYGYTF.

This chain uses TRBV28 with TRBJ2-1; perhaps TRBD1 as D (6 bases). CDR3 length equals 14 residues. Per germline, CDR1 MDHEN and CDR2 SYDVKM. V was shortened by 5 bases and J by 8 bases, with 16 bases between the two germline ends. The CDR3 region is CASSPGQFWDEQFF. The CDR3 DNA reads TGTGCCAGCAGTCCTGGACAGTTTTGGGATGAGCAGTTCTTC.

This CDR3 is CAWNPDRGLYGYTF. The CDR3 DNA reads as TGTGCCTGGAATCCGGACAGGGGACTTTATGGCTACACCTTC. V is TRBV30 and J is TRBJ1-2; 9 bases agree with TRBD1. Germline CDR1 GTSNPN, CDR2 SVGIG (reference sequence). The ends lost 4 bases at V and 5 bases at J; junction bases unmatched: 8. The CDR3 covers 14 residues. The variable domain in full, completed from reference TRBV30 and TRBJ1-2, reads SQTIHQWPATLVQPVGSPLSLECTVEGTSNPNLYWYRQAAGRGLQLLFYSVGIGQISSEVPQNLSASRPQDRQFILSSKKLLLSDSGFYLCAWNPDRGLYGYTFGSGTRLTVV.